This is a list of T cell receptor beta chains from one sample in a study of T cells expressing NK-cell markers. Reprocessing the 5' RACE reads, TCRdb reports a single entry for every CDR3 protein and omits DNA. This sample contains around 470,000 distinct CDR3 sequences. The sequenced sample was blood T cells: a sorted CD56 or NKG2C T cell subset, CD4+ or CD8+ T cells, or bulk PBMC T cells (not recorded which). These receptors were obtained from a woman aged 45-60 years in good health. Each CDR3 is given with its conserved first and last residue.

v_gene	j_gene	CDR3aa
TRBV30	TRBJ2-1	CSAGGQVSYNEQFF
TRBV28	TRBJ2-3	CASSLTSLDTQYF
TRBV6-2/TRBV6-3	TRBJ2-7	CAIKPVGEAGVKGEQYF
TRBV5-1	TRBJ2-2	CASSPTRGQGGGELFF
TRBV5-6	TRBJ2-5	CASSTRARLQETQYF
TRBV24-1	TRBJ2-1	CATSDSRLVGREQFF
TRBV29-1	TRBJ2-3	CSVAPTSGADTQYF
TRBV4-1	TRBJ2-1	CASRRTSGSYNEQFF
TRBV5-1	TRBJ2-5	CASSLAPSGTTQETQYF
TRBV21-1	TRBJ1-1	CASSKVRVGGAEAFF
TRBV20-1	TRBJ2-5	CSAWTGDQETQYF
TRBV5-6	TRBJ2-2	CASSRQGQNTGELFF
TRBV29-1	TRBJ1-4	CSFGDSPEKLFF
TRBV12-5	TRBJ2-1	CASGGLAASSYNEQFF
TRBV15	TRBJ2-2	CATSRASVGRGSRELFF
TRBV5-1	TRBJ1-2	CASSLVAGAEGYTF
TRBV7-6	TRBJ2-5	CASSLVSVGQMASGRREETQYF
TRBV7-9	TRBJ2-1	CASSLGQGLAGGNEQFF
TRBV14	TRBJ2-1	CASSRWTGLHEQFF
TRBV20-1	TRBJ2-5	CSVQIWETQYF
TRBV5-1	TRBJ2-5	CASSFGPVEETQYF
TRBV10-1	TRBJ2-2	CASAVRPNTGELFF
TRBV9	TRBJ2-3	CASSPHPSGRKVNTQYF
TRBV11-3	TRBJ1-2	CASSLGGLARYGYTF
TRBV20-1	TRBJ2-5	CSAAHGTGGSTGETQYF
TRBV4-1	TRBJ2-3	CASSQTGTGNDTQYF
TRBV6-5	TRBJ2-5	CASSKPGLGTQYF